In its sample, the clone carrying this TCR beta chain was seen once. The junction shows a germline mismatch at one end, possibly a read error. This sample was taken from a study of T cell changes during pregnancy in multiple sclerosis. The CDR3 covers 12 residues. Per germline, CDR1 SEHNR and CDR2 FQNEAQ (reference sequence). Generated by immunoSEQ multiplex PCR, the TCRdb table keeps only in-frame clones and is missing some. The sample has tens of thousands of clones; approximately 92% are singletons. V gene TRBV7-9 combines with J gene TRBJ2-1; 10 bases are a match to TRBD2. The clonotype comes from a female donor in good health, enrolled as a control in a pregnancy study. The sequencing here drew on peripheral blood, taken in the third trimester of pregnancy. CDR3 residues: CASSLATSGRVF. CDR3 nucleotide sequence: TGTGCCAGCAGCTTAGCTACGAGCGGGAGGGTCTTC.